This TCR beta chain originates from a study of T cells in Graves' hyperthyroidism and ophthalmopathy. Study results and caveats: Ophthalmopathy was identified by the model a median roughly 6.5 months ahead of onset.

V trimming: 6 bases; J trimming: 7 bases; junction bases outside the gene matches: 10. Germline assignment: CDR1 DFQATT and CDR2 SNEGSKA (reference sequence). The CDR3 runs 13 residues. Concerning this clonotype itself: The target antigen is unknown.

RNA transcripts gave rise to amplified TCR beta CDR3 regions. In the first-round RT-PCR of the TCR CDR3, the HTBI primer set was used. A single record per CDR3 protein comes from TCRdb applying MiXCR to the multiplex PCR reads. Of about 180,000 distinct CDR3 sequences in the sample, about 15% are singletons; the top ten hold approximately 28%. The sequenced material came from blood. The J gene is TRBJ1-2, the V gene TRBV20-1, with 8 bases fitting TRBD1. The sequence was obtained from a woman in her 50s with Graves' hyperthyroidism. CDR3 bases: TGCAGTGCCAACCACCAGGGGGCGCTTGGCTACACCTTC. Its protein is CSANHQGALGYTF.